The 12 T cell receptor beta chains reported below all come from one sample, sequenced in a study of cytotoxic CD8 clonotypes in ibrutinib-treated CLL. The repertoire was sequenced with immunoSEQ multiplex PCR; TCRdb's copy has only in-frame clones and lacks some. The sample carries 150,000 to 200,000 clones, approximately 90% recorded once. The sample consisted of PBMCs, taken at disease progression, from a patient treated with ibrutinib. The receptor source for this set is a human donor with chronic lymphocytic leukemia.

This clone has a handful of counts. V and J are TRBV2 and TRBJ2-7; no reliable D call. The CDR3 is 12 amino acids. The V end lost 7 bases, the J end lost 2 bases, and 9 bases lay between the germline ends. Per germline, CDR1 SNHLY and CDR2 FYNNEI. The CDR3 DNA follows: TGTGCCAGCATGGCAGCCACCTACGAGCAGTACTTC. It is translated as CASMAATYEQYF.

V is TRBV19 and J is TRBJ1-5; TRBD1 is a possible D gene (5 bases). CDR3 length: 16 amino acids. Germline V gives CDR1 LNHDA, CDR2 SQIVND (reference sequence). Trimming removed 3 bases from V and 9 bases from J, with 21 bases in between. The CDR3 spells CASSIDRGRELWPQHF. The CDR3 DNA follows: TGTGCCAGTAGTATCGATCGGGGCAGGGAGCTTTGGCCCCAGCATTTT.

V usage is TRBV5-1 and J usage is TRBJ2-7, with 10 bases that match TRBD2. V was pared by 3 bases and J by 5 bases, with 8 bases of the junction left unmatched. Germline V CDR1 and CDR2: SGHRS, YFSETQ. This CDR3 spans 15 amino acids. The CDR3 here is CASSWKLAGSHEQYF. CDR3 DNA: TGCGCCAGCAGCTGGAAACTAGCGGGATCCCACGAGCAGTACTTC.

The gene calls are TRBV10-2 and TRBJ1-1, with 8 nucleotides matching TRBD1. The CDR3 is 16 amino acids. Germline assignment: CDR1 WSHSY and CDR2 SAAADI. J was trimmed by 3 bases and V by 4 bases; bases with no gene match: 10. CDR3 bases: TGCGCCAGCAGTGTACCACGGACAGGGACGGACACTGAAGCTTTCTTT. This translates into CASSVPRTGTDTEAFF.

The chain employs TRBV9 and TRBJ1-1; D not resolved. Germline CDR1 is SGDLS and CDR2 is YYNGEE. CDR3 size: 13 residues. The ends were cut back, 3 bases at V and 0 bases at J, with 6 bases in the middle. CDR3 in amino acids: CASSGRLNTEAFF. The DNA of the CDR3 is TGTGCCAGCAGCGGCCGACTGAACACTGAAGCTTTCTTT.

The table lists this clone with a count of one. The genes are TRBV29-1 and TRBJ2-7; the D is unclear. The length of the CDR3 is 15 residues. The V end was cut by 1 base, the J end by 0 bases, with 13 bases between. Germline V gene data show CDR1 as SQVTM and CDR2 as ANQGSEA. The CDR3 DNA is TGCAGCGTTGAAGTAGAAGCGCCAAGCTCCTACGAGCAGTACTTC. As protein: CSVEVEAPSSYEQYF.

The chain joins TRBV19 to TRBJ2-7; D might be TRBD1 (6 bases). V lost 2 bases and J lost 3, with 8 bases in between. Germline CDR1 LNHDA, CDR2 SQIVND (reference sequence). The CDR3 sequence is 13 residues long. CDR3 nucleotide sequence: TGTGCCAGTAGTATATTACAGGGCTACGAGCAGTACTTC. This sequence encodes CASSILQGYEQYF.

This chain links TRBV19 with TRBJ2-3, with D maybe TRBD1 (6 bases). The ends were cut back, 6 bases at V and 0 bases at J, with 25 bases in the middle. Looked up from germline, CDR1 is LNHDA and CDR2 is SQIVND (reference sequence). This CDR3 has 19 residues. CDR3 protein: CASSPPSGIGQGSTDTQYF. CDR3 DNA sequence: TGTGCCAGTAGCCCACCCAGTGGGATCGGGCAGGGGAGCACAGATACGCAGTATTTT. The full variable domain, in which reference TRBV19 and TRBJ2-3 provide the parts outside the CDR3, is DGGITQSPKYLFRKEGQNVTLSCEQNLNHDAMYWYRQDPGQGLRLIYYSQIVNDFQKGDIAEGYSVSREKKESFPLTVTSAQKNPTAFYLCASSPPSGIGQGSTDTQYFGPGTRLTVL.

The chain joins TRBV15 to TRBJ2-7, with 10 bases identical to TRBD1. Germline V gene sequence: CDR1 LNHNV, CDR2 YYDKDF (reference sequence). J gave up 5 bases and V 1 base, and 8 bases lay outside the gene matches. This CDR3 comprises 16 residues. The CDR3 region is CATSRGIRDRGNEQYF. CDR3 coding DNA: TGTGCCACCAGCAGAGGGATCCGGGACAGGGGTAACGAGCAGTACTTC.

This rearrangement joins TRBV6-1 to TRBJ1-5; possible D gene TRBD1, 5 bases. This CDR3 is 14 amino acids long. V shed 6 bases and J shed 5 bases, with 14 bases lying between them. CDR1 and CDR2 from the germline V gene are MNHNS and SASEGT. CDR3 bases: TGTGCCAGCAGCGGGACGGAGCCTTATCAGCCCCAGCATTTT. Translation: CASSGTEPYQPQHF.

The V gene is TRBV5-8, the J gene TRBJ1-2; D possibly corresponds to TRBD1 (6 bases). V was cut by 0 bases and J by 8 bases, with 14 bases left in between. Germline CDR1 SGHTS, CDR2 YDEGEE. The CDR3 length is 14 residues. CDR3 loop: CASSLGFTGTGYTF. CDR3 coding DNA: TGTGCCAGCAGCTTGGGATTCACAGGGACAGGCTACACCTTC.

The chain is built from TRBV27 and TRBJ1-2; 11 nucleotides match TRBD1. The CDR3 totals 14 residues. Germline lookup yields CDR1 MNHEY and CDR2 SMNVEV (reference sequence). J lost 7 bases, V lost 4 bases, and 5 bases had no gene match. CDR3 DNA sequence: TGTGCCAGCAGTTGGGGACAGGGGGTTGGTGGCTACACCTTC. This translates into CASSWGQGVGGYTF.